These 20 T cell receptor beta chains share one sample of origin, sequenced in a study of blood T cell repertoires in COVID-19. Libraries were prepared by immunoSEQ multiplex PCR; TCRdb keeps only in-frame clonotypes and omits some of them. Of about 58,000 clones listed, around nine tenths are singletons. The source material was peripheral blood. Source of these receptors: a woman in her 70s with active COVID-19.

V and J are TRBV7-9 and TRBJ1-5, with D maybe TRBD1 (5 bases). Germline V gene data show CDR1 as SEHNR and CDR2 as FQNEAQ (reference sequence). Trimming took off 4 bases at V and 3 bases at J, with 10 bases between the two ends. The CDR3 consists of 14 residues. The CDR3 spells CASSSRDSNQPQHF. The CDR3 bases are TGTGCCAGCAGCTCACGGGACTCCAATCAGCCCCAGCATTTT.

This CDR3 is CASSQLTGRGTDTQYF. In nucleotides, the CDR3 is TGTGCCAGCAGCCAGTTAACAGGGCGCGGCACAGATACGCAGTATTTT. The chain is built from TRBV14 and TRBJ2-3; D may be TRBD1 (6 bases). The CDR3 contains 16 residues. Germline CDR1 and CDR2: SGHDN and FVKESK. Trimming cost V 3 bases and J 1 base, with 14 bases left between them.

The chain couples TRBV7-9 to TRBJ2-1; 7 nucleotides line up with TRBD1. Germline CDR1 SEHNR, CDR2 FQNEAQ (reference sequence). After removal of 6 bases from V and 4 bases from J, the junction contained 9 bases not matched to a gene. CDR3 length: 15 amino acids. The CDR3 sequence: CASRLTGAEYNEQFF. Here the CDR3 DNA reads TGTGCCAGCAGGCTAACAGGGGCGGAATACAATGAGCAGTTCTTC.

The chain carries TRBV6-6 and TRBJ2-2; 7 bases are shared with TRBD1. J gave up 6 bases and V 10 bases, and 8 bases lay outside the gene matches. CDR1 is MNHNY and CDR2 is SVGAGI in the germline V gene (reference sequence). This CDR3 is 13 amino acids long. The CDR3 reads CANRQGKAGELFF. The CDR3 DNA reads as TGTGCCAACCGACAGGGAAAGGCCGGGGAGCTGTTTTTT.

The CDR3 region has the DNA TGTGCCATCATCGACAGGTCCTGGGGGGAGCAGTACTTC. Protein product: CAIIDRSWGEQYF. V and J are TRBV2 and TRBJ2-7; TRBD1 is a possible D gene (6 bases). Per the germline V gene, CDR1 is SNHLY and CDR2 is FYNNEI. V was trimmed by 10 bases and J by 7 bases, leaving 20 bases between them. There are 13 residues in the CDR3.

This clone was seen a single time. The rearrangement links TRBV5-1 to TRBJ2-7, with 8 bases matching TRBD2. Unmatched junction bases numbered 5, after V lost 0 bases and J lost 6 bases. This CDR3 contains 14 residues. CDR1 is SGHRS and CDR2 is YFSETQ in the germline V gene. The CDR3 sequence is CASSLVSGTGEQYF. CDR3 nucleotides: TGCGCCAGCAGCTTGGTTAGCGGGACGGGCGAGCAGTACTTC.

This chain connects TRBV5-6 to TRBJ1-1; D gene unclear. Trimming removed 4 bases from V and 8 bases from J, with 6 bases in between. CDR3 length: 10 residues. From germline, CDR1 is SGHDT and CDR2 YYEEEE. DNA of the CDR3: TGTGCCAGCAGCCCCAGGGAAGCTTTCTTT. Translation gives CASSPREAFF. Using reference TRBV5-6 and TRBJ1-1 for the parts outside the CDR3, the full variable domain is DAGVTQSPTHLIKTRGQQVTLRCSPKSGHDTVSWYQQALGQGPQFIFQYYEEEERQRGNFPDRFSGHQFPNYSSELNVNALLLGDSALYLCASSPREAFFGQGTRLTVV.

The chain is built from TRBV5-6 and TRBJ1-3; tentatively, D is TRBD1 (6 bases). Germline V gene data show CDR1 as SGHDT and CDR2 as YYEEEE. The CDR3 is made up of 15 amino acids. V lost 3 bases and J 1 base, leaving 11 bases between the germline ends. This CDR3 is CASSSLQGSGNTIYF. CDR3 nucleotides: TGTGCCAGCAGCTCCTTACAGGGTTCTGGAAACACCATATATTTT.

The rearrangement joins TRBV6-9 to TRBJ1-1; no firm D call. Germline V lookup: CDR1 MNHGY, CDR2 SVAAGI. This CDR3 contains 15 residues. The V and J ends lost 7 bases and 8 bases respectively, with 23 bases between them. The CDR3 loop reads CASIQPEERSAEAFF. As DNA, the CDR3 is TGTGCCAGCATCCAACCGGAGGAGCGCAGCGCCGAAGCTTTCTTT.

This chain joins TRBV18 and TRBJ2-2; 7 bases are shared with TRBD2. CDR1 and CDR2 from the germline V gene are KGHSH and LQKENI. V shed 5 bases and J 6 bases; nucleotides not matched to a gene: 12. The CDR3 contains 16 residues. This chain's CDR3 is CASSFRLALVSGELFF. CDR3 nucleotide sequence: TGTGCCAGCTCATTTCGACTAGCTTTGGTATCCGGGGAGCTGTTTTTT.

This chain uses TRBV2 with TRBJ2-7, with TRBD2 identical over 10 bases. This CDR3 is built from 13 residues. Trimming at V came to 3 bases and at J to 4 bases, leaving 0 bases not matched to a gene. Germline CDR1 reads SNHLY; CDR2 reads FYNNEI. CDR3 region: CASSDSGRYEQYF. Here the CDR3 DNA reads TGTGCCAGCAGTGATAGCGGGAGGTACGAGCAGTACTTC.

The V gene is TRBV5-4, the J gene TRBJ2-5; 9 nucleotides match TRBD1. The germline V gene has CDR1 SGHNT and CDR2 YYREEE (reference sequence). This CDR3 comprises 17 residues. V shed 2 bases, J shed 4 bases, and the junction held 12 bases outside the gene matches. The chain's CDR3 is CASSLGRDRVLGETQYF. CDR3 bases: TGTGCCAGCAGCTTAGGGCGGGACAGGGTGTTGGGAGAGACCCAGTACTTC.

The rearrangement joins TRBV7-9 to TRBJ2-1, with TRBD2 matching 7 bases. This CDR3 region has 17 residues. After removal of 3 bases from V and 6 bases from J, the junction contained 14 bases not matched to a gene. Germline V lookup: CDR1 SEHNR, CDR2 FQNEAQ (reference sequence). CDR3 coding DNA: TGTGCCAGCAGCTTGGTCCGCTCGGCGGGAGTACCCAATGAGCAGTTCTTC. Translated, it gives CASSLVRSAGVPNEQFF.

The V and J genes are TRBV12-3 or TRBV12-4 and TRBJ2-7; no reliable D call. This CDR3 comprises 13 residues. Deletions cut 6 bases from V and 3 bases from J, with 12 bases between. CDR3 DNA: TGTGCCAGCAGCCCCCAGTCCAGCTACGAGCAGTACTTC. Its protein product is CASSPQSSYEQYF.

The chain is built from TRBV7-9 and TRBJ1-2; 7 nucleotides align to TRBD1. Germline values: CDR1 SEHNR, CDR2 FQNEAQ (reference sequence). This CDR3 is built from 15 residues. V gave up 5 bases and J gave up 4 bases; unmatched junction bases: 10. CDR3 coding DNA: TGTGCCAGCAGCGCGGGACAGCCAGGCGGCTATGGCTACACCTTC. Its translation: CASSAGQPGGYGYTF.

This chain uses TRBV5-1 with TRBJ2-5, with D possibly matching TRBD2 (5 bases). Between the trimmed V and J ends, which lost 1 base and 0 bases, there was a span of 7 bases. The length of the CDR3 is 14 residues. From germline, CDR1 is SGHRS and CDR2 YFSETQ. CDR3 residues: CASSLTSYQETQYF. DNA of the CDR3: TGCGCCAGCAGCTTGACTAGTTACCAAGAGACCCAGTACTTC.

The V gene is TRBV25-1, the J gene TRBJ2-4, with TRBD2 identical over 7 bases. The length of the CDR3 is 13 residues. V dropped 5 bases and J dropped 8; count of bases not matched to a gene: 6. From germline, CDR1 is MGHDK and CDR2 SYGVNS. CDR3 in DNA: TGTGCCAGCAGTCCCCGCGGGGGTGACATTCAGTACTTC. Translating gives CASSPRGGDIQYF.

The rearrangement joins TRBV5-6 to TRBJ1-4; D not resolved. Trimming pared 2 bases from V and 4 bases from J, leaving 9 bases between. CDR1 is SGHDT and CDR2 is YYEEEE in the germline V gene. The CDR3 loop spans 14 amino acids. The CDR3 region has the DNA TGTGCCAGCAGCTTACGCGGGTTTAATGAAAAACTGTTTTTT. This sequence encodes CASSLRGFNEKLFF.

The genes are TRBV7-2 and TRBJ2-7, with TRBD2 matching 9 bases. Germline assignment: CDR1 SGHTA and CDR2 FQGNSA. With 1 base clipped from V and 2 bases from J, the junction kept 6 bases outside the gene matches. The CDR3 length is 16 residues. CDR3 bases: TGTGCCAGCAGCTTAGGGGGCCTAGCGGGGACCTACGAGCAGTACTTC. Its translation is CASSLGGLAGTYEQYF.

The chain employs TRBV15 and TRBJ2-1; 10 bases fit TRBD2. The CDR3 extends over 15 amino acids. After removal of 8 bases from V and 7 bases from J, the junction contained 11 bases not matched to a gene. Germline CDR1 LNHNV, CDR2 YYDKDF (reference sequence). The CDR3 DNA sequence: TGTGCCACCTGTCGACCGGGACTAGCGTGGAATGAGCAGTTCTTC. It yields the protein CATCRPGLAWNEQFF. The complete variable domain, with remaining parts taken from reference TRBV15 and TRBJ2-1, reads DAMVIQNPRYQVTQFGKPVTLSCSQTLNHNVMYWYQQKSSQAPKLLFHYYDKDFNNEADTPDNFQSRRPNTSFCFLDIRSPGLGDTAMYLCATCRPGLAWNEQFFGPGTRLTVL.